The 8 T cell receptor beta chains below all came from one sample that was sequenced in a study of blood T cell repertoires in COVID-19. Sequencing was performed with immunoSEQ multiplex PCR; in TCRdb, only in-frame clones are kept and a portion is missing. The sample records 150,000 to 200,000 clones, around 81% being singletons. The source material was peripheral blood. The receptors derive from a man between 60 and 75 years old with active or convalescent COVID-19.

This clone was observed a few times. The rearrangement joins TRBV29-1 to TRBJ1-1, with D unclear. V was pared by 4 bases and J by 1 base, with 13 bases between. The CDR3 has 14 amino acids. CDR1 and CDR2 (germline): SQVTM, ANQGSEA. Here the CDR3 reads CSVGRPGQNTEAFF. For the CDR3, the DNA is TGCAGCGTTGGCCGGCCAGGCCAGAACACTGAAGCTTTCTTT.

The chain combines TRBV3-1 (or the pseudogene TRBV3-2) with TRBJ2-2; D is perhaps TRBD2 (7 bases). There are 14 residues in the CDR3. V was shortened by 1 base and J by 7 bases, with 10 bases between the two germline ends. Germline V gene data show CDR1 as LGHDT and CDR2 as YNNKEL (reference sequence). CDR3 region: CASSQAGGVGELFF. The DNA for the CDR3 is TGTGCCAGCAGCCAAGCGGGGGGCGTCGGGGAGCTGTTTTTT.

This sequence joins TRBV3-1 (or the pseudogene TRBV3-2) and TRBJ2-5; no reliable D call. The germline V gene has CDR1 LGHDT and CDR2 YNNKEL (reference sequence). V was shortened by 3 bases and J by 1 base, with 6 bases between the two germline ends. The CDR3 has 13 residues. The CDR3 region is CASSHYSQETQYF. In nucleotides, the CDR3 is TGTGCCAGCAGCCACTACAGCCAAGAGACCCAGTACTTC.

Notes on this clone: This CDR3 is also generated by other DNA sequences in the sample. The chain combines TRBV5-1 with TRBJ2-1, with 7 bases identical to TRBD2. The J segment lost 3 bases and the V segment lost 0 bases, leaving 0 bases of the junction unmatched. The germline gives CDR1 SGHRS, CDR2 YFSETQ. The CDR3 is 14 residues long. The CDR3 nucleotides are TGCGCCAGCAGCTTGGGCGGGGGCTACAATGAGCAGTTCTTC. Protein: CASSLGGGYNEQFF. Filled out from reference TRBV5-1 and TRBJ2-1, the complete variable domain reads KAGVTQTPRYLIKTRGQQVTLSCSPISGHRSVSWYQQTPGQGLQFLFEYFSETQRNKGNFPGRFSGRQFSNSRSEMNVSTLELGDSALYLCASSLGGGYNEQFFGPGTRLTVL.

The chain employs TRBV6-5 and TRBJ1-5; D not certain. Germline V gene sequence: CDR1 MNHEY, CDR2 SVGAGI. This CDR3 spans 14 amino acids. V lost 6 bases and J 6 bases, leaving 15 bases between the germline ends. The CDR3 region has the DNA TGTGCCAGCAGCGGGATTGGTCTATCTCAGCCCCAGCATTTT. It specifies CASSGIGLSQPQHF.

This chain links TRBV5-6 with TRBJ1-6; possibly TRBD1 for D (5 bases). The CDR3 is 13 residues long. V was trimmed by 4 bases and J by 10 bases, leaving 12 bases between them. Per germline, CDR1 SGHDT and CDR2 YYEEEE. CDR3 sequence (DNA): TGTGCCAGCAGCCCCCCAAAGGGGTCACCCCTCCACTTT. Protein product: CASSPPKGSPLHF.

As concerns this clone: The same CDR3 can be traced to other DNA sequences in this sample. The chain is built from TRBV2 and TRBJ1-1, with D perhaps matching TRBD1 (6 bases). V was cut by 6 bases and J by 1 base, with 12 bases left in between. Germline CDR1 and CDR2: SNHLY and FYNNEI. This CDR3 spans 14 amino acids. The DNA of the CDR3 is TGTGCCAGCAGAGCTAGGGGGGGGAACACTGAAGCTTTCTTT. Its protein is CASRARGGNTEAFF.

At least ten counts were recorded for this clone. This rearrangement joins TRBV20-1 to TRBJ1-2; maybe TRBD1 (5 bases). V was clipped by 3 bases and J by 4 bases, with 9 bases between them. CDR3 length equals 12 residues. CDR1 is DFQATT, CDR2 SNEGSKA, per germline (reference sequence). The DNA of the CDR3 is TGCAGTGCTAGTGCGGACATCTATGGCTACACCTTC. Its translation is CSASADIYGYTF.